This T cell receptor (beta chain) was observed in a study of patients and donors after allogeneic stem cell transplantation. V was trimmed by 1 base and J by 8 bases, leaving 9 bases between them. The CDR3 runs to 13 residues. Germline assignment: CDR1 LGHNA and CDR2 YSLEER. MiXCR was run by TCRdb on the RT-PCR reads, yielding one entry per CDR3 protein. Counted here are roughly 940,000 distinct CDR3 sequences, more than 15% occurring once; the ten biggest clones make up around 6%. This TCR derives from a human donor who was either an allogeneic HSCT recipient or a stem cell or donor lymphocyte infusion donor (not recorded which). It is not recorded whose cells these are; they may come from a transplant donor. Sequenced material: blood, either unsorted or a sorted T cell fraction (not recorded which). This rearrangement joins TRBV4-3 to TRBJ2-1; the D gene is possibly TRBD1 (5 bases). The CDR3 DNA reads as TGCGCCAGCAGCCAAGCCCCAGGGTATGAGCAGTTCTTC. Protein product: CASSQAPGYEQFF.